The present TCR beta chain was sequenced within a study of cytomegalovirus exposure and HLA in healthy donors. Study outcomes and limitations: DRB1 had the most TCR associations and HLA-C the fewest, a later analysis found, with rates varying by HLA locus. The study assumed roughly uniform donor sequencing depth for presence/absence analyses. In vitro checks showed that a few CMV-associated chains really do target CMV antigens.

The CDR3 runs 15 residues. Germline lookup yields CDR1 MGHRA and CDR2 YSYEKL. PCR primers comprised 60 Vbeta and 13 Jbeta primers. Produced via immunoSEQ multiplex PCR; TCRdb's table is partial and in-frame only. This table has 70,000 to 90,000 clones, approximately 75% appearing once. As concerns this clone: Its antigen is still unknown.

The rearrangement uses TRBV4-1 and TRBJ2-5, with D perhaps TRBD1 (6 bases). The DNA end favors TRBJ2-7, so the J call may be wrong. This TCR was recovered from a man aged 55 to 70 in good health and CMV-seronegative. The sample comprised PBMCs. CDR3 DNA sequence: TGCGCCAGCAGCCACCCCGGACAGCGCGTCTACGAGCAGTACTTC. It specifies CASSHPGQRVYEQYF.